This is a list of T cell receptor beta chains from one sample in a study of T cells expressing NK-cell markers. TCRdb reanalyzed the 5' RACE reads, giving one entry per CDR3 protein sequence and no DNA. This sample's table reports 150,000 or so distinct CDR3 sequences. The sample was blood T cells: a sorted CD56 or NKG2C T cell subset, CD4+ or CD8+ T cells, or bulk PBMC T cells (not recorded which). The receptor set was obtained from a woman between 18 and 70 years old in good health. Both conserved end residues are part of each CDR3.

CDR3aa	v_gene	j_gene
CASSRDRVRGSGNTIYF	TRBV18	TRBJ1-3
CASSKSTGNRHGYTF	TRBV7-2	TRBJ1-2
CASSVGVVSGNTIYF	TRBV9	TRBJ1-3
CSASQGRLNQPQHF	TRBV20-1	TRBJ1-5
CARRFGWGTGELFF	TRBV27	TRBJ2-2
CATSRDSGDEQFF	TRBV15	TRBJ2-1
CASPFPRGAPEQYF	TRBV12-3/TRBV12-4	TRBJ2-7
CASSFQGPKDTQYF	TRBV5-4	TRBJ2-3
CASSTLQGSGQETQYF	TRBV5-1	TRBJ2-5
CSVEPRGLAGGIQYF	TRBV29-1	TRBJ2-5
CSVAPSNTEAFF	TRBV29-1	TRBJ1-1
CASSDGDRTNQPQHF	TRBV2	TRBJ1-5
CSAGQGAVTEAFF	TRBV29-1	TRBJ1-1
CASSRRDSSSYEQYF	TRBV5-1	TRBJ2-7
CASSLARTRGTDTQYF	TRBV7-7	TRBJ2-3
CSARDVGTGNQETQYF	TRBV20-1	TRBJ2-5
CASSQVDLLTYTEAFF	TRBV4-1	TRBJ1-1
CASSVVAGGTQYF	TRBV9	TRBJ2-5
CASSLALGNTGELFF	TRBV7-2	TRBJ2-2
CASSYRGLTEKLFF	TRBV6-5	TRBJ1-4
CASRTQGGGGNEQFF	TRBV7-3	TRBJ2-1
CASSQDAASGGAATQYF	TRBV4-1	TRBJ2-5
CASKVSSGGLYEQYF	TRBV27	TRBJ2-7
CASSLGQTSTDTQYF	TRBV5-1	TRBJ2-3
CSARRGLETQYF	TRBV20-1	TRBJ2-5
CASSAGQAAVYEQYF	TRBV9	TRBJ2-7
CSVDPEQVGGYTF	TRBV29-1	TRBJ1-2
CASSWTSSRTNEQFF	TRBV7-2	TRBJ2-1
CASRKLAGEDDTQYF	TRBV13	TRBJ2-3
CASSQEQHAPQHF	TRBV4-1	TRBJ1-5
CASSQDPWGGGSGANVLTF	TRBV4-2	TRBJ2-6
CASSGLASTDTQYF	TRBV6-1	TRBJ2-3
CAWSVLVGSSGNTIYF	TRBV30	TRBJ1-3
CASSPFSRGADYGYTF	TRBV3-1	TRBJ1-2
CASSWDRAGANVLTF	TRBV6-5	TRBJ2-6